This T cell receptor beta chain was retrieved from a study of blood T cell repertoires in COVID-19. Across the study: COVID-19 samples from acute and convalescent phases originated in the United States, Italy and Spain. Nucleic acid was either cDNA or gDNA, and it came from T cells, B-cell-depleted T cells, or PBMCs.

This CDR3 comprises 13 residues. Germline V CDR1 and CDR2: SGHRS, YFSETQ. V was clipped by 5 bases and J by 7 bases; unmatched bases: 1. The authors' processing: Amplifying reference gene primers gave estimates of nucleated cell counts. Profiled with immunoSEQ multiplex PCR; TCRdb holds only in-frame clones, not every one. The D gene and trimming were derived from the DNA, and the V and J assignments and clone size from that table. The table lists 150,000 to 200,000 clones, 75% to 85% of them singletons. The clonotype comes from a human donor in a cohort sampled during active COVID-19. The sample was peripheral blood. The chain employs TRBV5-1 and TRBJ1-6, with 9 nucleotides matching TRBD1. The CDR3 region is CASRDRGNSPLHF. CDR3 nucleotide sequence: TGCGCCAGCAGGGACAGGGGAAATTCACCCCTCCACTTT.